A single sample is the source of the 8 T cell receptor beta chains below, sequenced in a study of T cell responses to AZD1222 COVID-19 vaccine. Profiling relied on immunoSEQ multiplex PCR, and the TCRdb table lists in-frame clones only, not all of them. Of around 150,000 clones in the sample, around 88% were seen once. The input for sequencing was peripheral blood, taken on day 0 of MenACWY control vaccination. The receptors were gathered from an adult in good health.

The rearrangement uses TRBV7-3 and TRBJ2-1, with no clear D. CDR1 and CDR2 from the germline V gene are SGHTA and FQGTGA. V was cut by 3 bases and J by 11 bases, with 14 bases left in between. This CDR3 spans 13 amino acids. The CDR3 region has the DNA TGTGCCAGCAGCTTCAATGGCCGAGCCAAGCAGTTCTTC. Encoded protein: CASSFNGRAKQFF.

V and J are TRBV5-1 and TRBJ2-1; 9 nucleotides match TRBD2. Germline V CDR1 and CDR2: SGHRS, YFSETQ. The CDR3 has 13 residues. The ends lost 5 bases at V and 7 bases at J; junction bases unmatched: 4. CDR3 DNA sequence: TGCGCCAGCAGAGCCAGCGGGAGGAATGAGCAGTTCTTC. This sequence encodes CASRASGRNEQFF.

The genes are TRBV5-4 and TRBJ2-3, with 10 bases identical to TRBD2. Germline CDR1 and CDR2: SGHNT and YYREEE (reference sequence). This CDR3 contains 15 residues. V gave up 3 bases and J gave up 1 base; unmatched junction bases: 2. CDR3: CASSSGTSGTDTQYF. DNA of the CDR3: TGTGCCAGCAGCTCCGGGACTAGCGGCACAGATACGCAGTATTTT.

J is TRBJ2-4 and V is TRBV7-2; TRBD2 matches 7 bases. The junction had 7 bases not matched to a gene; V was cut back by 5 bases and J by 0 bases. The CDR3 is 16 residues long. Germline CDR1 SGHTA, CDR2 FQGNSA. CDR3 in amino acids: CASSPGGALAKNIQYF. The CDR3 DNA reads TGTGCCAGCAGCCCGGGGGGTGCCCTAGCCAAAAACATTCAGTACTTC.

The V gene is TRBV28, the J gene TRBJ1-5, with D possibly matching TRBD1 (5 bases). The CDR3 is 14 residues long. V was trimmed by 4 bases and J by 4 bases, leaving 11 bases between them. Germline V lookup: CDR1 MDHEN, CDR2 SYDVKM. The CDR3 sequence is CASSSIQANQPQHF. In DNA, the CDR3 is TGTGCCAGCAGTTCGATACAGGCGAATCAGCCCCAGCATTTT.

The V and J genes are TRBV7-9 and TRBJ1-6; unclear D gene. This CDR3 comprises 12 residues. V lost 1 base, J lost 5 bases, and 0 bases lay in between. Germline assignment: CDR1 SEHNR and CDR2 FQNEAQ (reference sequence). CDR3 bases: TGTGCCAGCAGCTTAGATAATTCACCCCTCCACTTT. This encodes CASSLDNSPLHF.

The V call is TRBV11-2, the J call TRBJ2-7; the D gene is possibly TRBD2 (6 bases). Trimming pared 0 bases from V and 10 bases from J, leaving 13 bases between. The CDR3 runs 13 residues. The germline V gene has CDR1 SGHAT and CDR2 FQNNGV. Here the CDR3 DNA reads TGTGCCAGCAGCTTAGATCGCCCGGGGGATCAGTACTTC. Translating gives CASSLDRPGDQYF.

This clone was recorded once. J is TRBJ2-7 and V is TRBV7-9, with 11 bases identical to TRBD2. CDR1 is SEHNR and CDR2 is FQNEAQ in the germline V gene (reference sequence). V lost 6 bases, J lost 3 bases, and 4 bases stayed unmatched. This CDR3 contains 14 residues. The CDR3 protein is CASRLAGDNYEQYF. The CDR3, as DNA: TGTGCCAGCAGACTAGCGGGAGACAACTACGAGCAGTACTTC. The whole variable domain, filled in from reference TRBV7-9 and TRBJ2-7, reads DTGVSQNPRHKITKRGQNVTFRCDPISEHNRLYWYRQTLGQGPEFLTYFQNEAQLEKSRLLSDRFSAERPKGSFSTLEIQRTEQGDSAMYLCASRLAGDNYEQYFGPGTRLTVT.